The 20 T cell receptor beta chains below all came from one sample that was sequenced in a study of cytomegalovirus exposure and HLA in healthy donors. The primer mix had 60 Vbeta and 13 Jbeta primers. Profiled with immunoSEQ multiplex PCR; TCRdb holds only in-frame clones, not every one. The table records approximately 85,000 clones, 75% to 90% of them present only once. Sequencing was carried out using PBMCs. All receptors derive from a man aged 45-60 years in good health and CMV-seropositive.

The rearrangement uses TRBV7-3 and TRBJ1-1; D is uncertain. V was clipped by 2 bases and J by 5 bases, with 12 bases between them. The CDR3 runs 14 residues. Germline V lookup: CDR1 SGHTA, CDR2 FQGTGA. In DNA, the CDR3 is TGTGCCAGCAGCTTATCACCGGGATCGACTGAAGCTTTCTTT. It encodes CASSLSPGSTEAFF.

This clone has more than one count but fewer than ten. V usage is TRBV6-1 and J usage is TRBJ1-5; D gene uncertain. This CDR3 is built from 17 residues. The germline CDR1 and CDR2 sequences are MNHNS and SASEGT. Deletions cut 2 bases from V and 6 bases from J, with 20 bases between. CDR3 bases: TGTGCCAGCAGTGAACTCAAAGGGCTAGAGGGAGTTCAGCCCCAGCATTTT. This gives the protein CASSELKGLEGVQPQHF.

V usage is TRBV6-1 and J usage is TRBJ1-2; the D gene is possibly TRBD1 (5 bases). The V and J ends lost 4 bases and 4 bases respectively, with 19 bases between them. Germline V gene sequence: CDR1 MNHNS, CDR2 SASEGT. The CDR3 is 16 residues long. The CDR3 sequence: CASSARLEQVPYGYTF. Here the CDR3 DNA reads TGTGCCAGCAGTGCTCGGCTCGAACAGGTTCCCTATGGCTACACCTTC.

This chain connects TRBV19 to TRBJ2-1; 10 positions match TRBD2. CDR3 length equals 16 residues. Germline V gene lookup returns CDR1 LNHDA and CDR2 SQIVND (reference sequence). Trimming cost V 5 bases and J 10 bases; bases outside gene matches: 14. The CDR3 sequence is CASSPLNSGRQKEQFF. CDR3 coding DNA: TGTGCCAGTAGTCCACTAAATAGCGGGAGGCAAAAGGAGCAGTTCTTC. Looking up the rest from reference TRBV19 and TRBJ2-1 gives the full variable domain: DGGITQSPKYLFRKEGQNVTLSCEQNLNHDAMYWYRQDPGQGLRLIYYSQIVNDFQKGDIAEGYSVSREKKESFPLTVTSAQKNPTAFYLCASSPLNSGRQKEQFFGPGTRLTVL.

The V gene is TRBV4-1, the J gene TRBJ2-4, with 8 bases that match TRBD1. V gave up 0 bases and J gave up 1 base; unmatched junction bases: 5. Germline V gene sequence: CDR1 MGHRA, CDR2 YSYEKL. The CDR3 covers 17 residues. The CDR3 DNA reads as TGCGCCAGCAGCCAAGATCAGGGGGCTGTGGCCAAAAACATTCAGTACTTC. Translated, it gives CASSQDQGAVAKNIQYF.

The chain carries TRBV9 and TRBJ2-2; D is uncertain. Germline V lookup: CDR1 SGDLS, CDR2 YYNGEE. V was pared by 7 bases and J by 6 bases, with 10 bases between. The CDR3 has 12 amino acids. CDR3 sequence reads: CASSYVAGELFF. DNA of the CDR3: TGTGCCAGCTCTTATGTTGCCGGGGAGCTGTTTTTT.

The chain is built from TRBV5-4 and TRBJ2-1; weak D call: TRBD1 (5 bases). Trimming shortened V by 0 bases and J by 9 bases, and 16 bases separated the two germline ends. This CDR3 is built from 15 residues. Per germline, CDR1 SGHNT and CDR2 YYREEE (reference sequence). This CDR3 reads CASSLALGRVAEQFF. CDR3 nucleotide sequence: TGTGCCAGCAGCTTGGCGCTTGGCAGGGTAGCTGAGCAGTTCTTC.

Details on this clone: Germline and junction disagree at one end, which may indicate a read error. The V call is TRBV19, the J call TRBJ2-6, with D maybe TRBD1 (5 bases). This CDR3 spans 17 amino acids. Germline V CDR1 and CDR2: LNHDA, SQIVND (reference sequence). The chain's CDR3 is CASSIMGRSSGANGLTF. The DNA for the CDR3 is TGTGCCAGTAGTATAATGGGAAGGAGCTCTGGGGCCAACGGCCTGACTTTC.

This rearrangement joins TRBV18 to TRBJ2-3, with D perhaps matching TRBD2 (5 bases). The CDR3 consists of 15 residues. The V gene lost 2 bases and the J gene lost 2 bases, with 11 bases spanning the gap. CDR1 is KGHSH and CDR2 is LQKENI in the germline V gene. The CDR3 here is CASSPERILTDTQYF. For the CDR3, the DNA is TGTGCCAGCTCACCAGAGCGGATTCTCACAGATACGCAGTATTTT.

This rearrangement joins TRBV9 to TRBJ2-1; 7 bases are shared with TRBD2. CDR3 length equals 14 residues. Germline CDR1 reads SGDLS; CDR2 reads YYNGEE. Trimming took 4 bases from V and 4 from J; bases not matched to a gene: 5. The CDR3 DNA sequence: TGTGCCAGCAGCTTGGCGGGAGTTTACAATGAGCAGTTCTTC. Translation gives CASSLAGVYNEQFF.

The chain has TRBV7-9 and TRBJ1-4; D unresolved. V lost 5 bases and J 8 bases, leaving 9 bases between the germline ends. This CDR3 comprises 12 residues. Germline V gene data show CDR1 as SEHNR and CDR2 as FQNEAQ (reference sequence). The CDR3 loop reads CASSRGSEKLFF. Here the CDR3 DNA reads TGTGCCAGCAGCCGAGGGTCCGAAAAACTGTTTTTT.

This chain joins TRBV4-3 and TRBJ2-1; 9 nucleotides match TRBD2. This CDR3 is built from 17 residues. V was pared by 2 bases and J by 4 bases, with 9 bases of the junction left unmatched. Germline V lookup: CDR1 LGHNA, CDR2 YSLEER. CDR3 amino acids: CASSQITGTSSYNEQFF. CDR3 nucleotide sequence: TGCGCCAGCAGCCAAATAACCGGGACTAGCAGTTACAATGAGCAGTTCTTC.

The rearrangement links TRBV27 to TRBJ2-5; possibly TRBD2 for D (6 bases). Per germline, CDR1 MNHEY and CDR2 SMNVEV (reference sequence). The CDR3 runs to 12 residues. The germline V and J ends were trimmed by 5 bases and 5 bases, with 9 bases remaining between them. This chain's CDR3 is CASSRERETQYF. CDR3 nucleotide sequence: TGTGCCAGCAGTCGGGAGAGGGAGACCCAGTACTTC.

This clone was recorded a few times. The chain recombines TRBV18 with TRBJ1-6; D gene unclear. With 2 bases removed from V and 7 bases from J, the gap between germline ends came to 9 bases. Germline CDR1 reads KGHSH; CDR2 reads LQKENI. The CDR3 runs 14 residues. The CDR3 region has the DNA TGTGCCAGCTCACCAACGACAAAAAATTCACCCCTCCACTTT. This encodes CASSPTTKNSPLHF. The whole variable domain, remainder taken from reference TRBV18 and TRBJ1-6, is NAGVMQNPRHLVRRRGQEARLRCSPMKGHSHVYWYRQLPEEGLKFMVYLQKENIIDESGMPKERFSAEFPKEGPSILRIQQVVRGDSAAYFCASSPTTKNSPLHFGNGTRLTVT.

The chain employs TRBV7-9 and TRBJ1-2; D is possibly TRBD1 (5 bases). The germline CDR1 and CDR2 sequences are SEHNR and FQNEAQ (reference sequence). CDR3 length equals 15 residues. Between the trimmed V and J ends, which lost 5 bases and 3 bases, there was a span of 16 bases. The CDR3 region is CASSPNSGVHYGYTF. The CDR3 DNA follows: TGTGCCAGCAGCCCTAATTCGGGGGTCCACTATGGCTACACCTTC.

The genes are TRBV6-5 and TRBJ2-1; TRBD1 might be the D (6 bases). V dropped 8 bases and J dropped 7 bases, with 21 bases sitting between them. Germline CDR1 reads MNHEY; CDR2 reads SVGAGI. The CDR3 is 15 residues long. The CDR3 nucleotides are TGTGCCAGCCCATTACCGGGACACCCCGGGAATGAGCAGTTCTTC. This gives the protein CASPLPGHPGNEQFF.

In this sample, this clone turned up once. The chain has TRBV5-1 and TRBJ1-2; 7 nucleotides align to TRBD1. Germline V gene sequence: CDR1 SGHRS, CDR2 YFSETQ. The CDR3 consists of 13 residues. J lost 6 bases, V lost 0 bases, and 2 bases had no gene match. The CDR3 nucleotides are TGCGCCAGCAGCTTGGGCGGGACAGATGGCTACACCTTC. Translated: CASSLGGTDGYTF.

This chain links TRBV28 with TRBJ2-1; 8 positions agree with TRBD1. The CDR3 runs 15 residues. After removal of 2 bases from V and 7 bases from J, the junction contained 7 bases not matched to a gene. Germline CDR1 and CDR2: MDHEN and SYDVKM. The chain's CDR3 is CASSLPGTGMNEQFF. CDR3 bases: TGTGCCAGCAGTTTACCCGGGACAGGCATGAATGAGCAGTTCTTC.

The chain joins TRBV7-2 to TRBJ2-7; TRBD2 agrees at 8 bases. Germline CDR1 SGHTA, CDR2 FQGNSA. The CDR3 is 15 amino acids. J lost 6 bases, V lost 4 bases, and 11 bases had no gene match. This CDR3 is CASSSNGRAGGEQYF. The DNA of the CDR3 is TGTGCCAGCAGCTCCAACGGGAGGGCCGGTGGCGAGCAGTACTTC.

V is TRBV19 and J is TRBJ1-1, with a weak D call TRBD1 (5 bases). V was trimmed by 6 bases and J by 0 bases, leaving 11 bases between them. Germline values: CDR1 LNHDA, CDR2 SQIVND (reference sequence). The CDR3 is 14 residues long. CDR3 amino acids: CASRETAMNTEAFF. The DNA of the CDR3 is TGTGCCAGTAGGGAGACAGCAATGAACACTGAAGCTTTCTTT.